Below, one T cell receptor beta chain is given with its context. Other DNA sequences in the sample encode the same CDR3. The authors distributed each subset's genomic DNA evenly over several immunoSEQ plates. Data came from immunoSEQ multiplex PCR; TCRdb stores just in-frame clones and leaves some out. This table holds about 2.3 million clones, around 90% found once. The data stem from a study of shared clonotypes between healthy human individuals. The CDR3 runs 13 residues. Germline lookup yields CDR1 MNHNS and CDR2 SASEGT. Trimming removed 4 bases from V and 2 bases from J; junction bases left unmatched: 1.

This TCR was recovered from a man aged 18 to 30 in good health. Some clones in this sample may be carry-over from other donors' samples. The rearrangement links TRBV6-1 to TRBJ1-2; 7 bases are shared with TRBD1. Sequencing was performed on naive CD4+ T cells from PBMCs. Subset meaning: CD45RA+ positively selected. The CDR3 DNA follows: TGTGCCAGCAGTGGACAGGGAAACTATGGCTACACCTTC. Protein sequence: CASSGQGNYGYTF.